The clone carrying this T cell receptor (beta chain) was seen at least ten times. What it recognizes is unknown. According to the study, TCR beta libraries were built with iRepertoire HTBI primers and CDR3-region Arm-PCR. TCRdb ran MiXCR on the multiplex PCR reads and lists one entry per CDR3 protein. The sample has 450,000 to 600,000 distinct CDR3 sequences, 13% seen once; the top ten hold under 10%. The V gene's germline CDR1 is SGHTA and CDR2 FQGNSA. Unmatched junction bases numbered 5, after V lost 1 base and J lost 6 bases. The CDR3 has 14 residues. This entry is derived from a study of regulatory T cells in long-lasting Graves disease. Time point in this sample: newly diagnosed GD, antithyroid drugs for less than 3 months. PBMC RNA served as the TCR library source. Each of the patients was recruited from an endocrinology department situated in Xi'an, China. The study's findings and limits: Persistent Graves' disease cases displayed lower TCR diversity than newly diagnosed ones.

These same records also appear under a second study, on T cells in Graves' hyperthyroidism and ophthalmopathy. That paper notes: Recently diagnosed hyperthyroidism of less than 2 months' duration affected patients aged 18 to 65. Diagnoses used clinical symptoms, serum thyroxine and TRAb, thyroid ultrasound and orbital computed tomography.

The receptor was isolated from a man aged 30-40 years with Graves disease. Sequencing used peripheral blood mononuclear cells (PBMCs), obtained at new diagnosis, from a patient treated with antithyroid drugs. The chain employs TRBV7-2 and TRBJ1-2, with 7 bases matching TRBD1. The CDR3 is CASSLVTGYNGYTF. The CDR3 DNA is TGTGCCAGCAGCTTAGTGACAGGGTACAATGGCTACACCTTC.